These T cell receptor beta chains were read from a single sample in a study of T-cell memory formation after mild COVID-19. MiXCR, applied by TCRdb to the 5' RACE reads, yields one record per CDR3 protein. The sample lists approximately 240,000 distinct CDR3 sequences, about 15% occurring once. The sample comprised PBMCs or a T cell subset sorted from them (not recorded which). The source of these receptors is a man between 18 and 35 years old who had mild COVID-19 (a few samples of this study predate the infection). Cell type and time point are not known. Both conserved end residues are part of each CDR3. D genes are given only for firm matches. Where a row states a size, it is once, few, many or the class of an expanded clone; other rows omit it.

>TRBV12-3/TRBV12-4|-|13|TRBJ1-6|-
CASSLRGISPLHF
TGTGCCAGCAGTTTGAGAGGGATCTCACCCCTCCACTTT
>TRBV28|-|14|TRBJ2-3|-
CASTGPGGTDTQYF
TGTGCCAGCACCGGACCGGGGGGCACAGATACGCAGTATTTT
>TRBV9|-|15|TRBJ1-2|-
CASSVGGVGLYGYTF
TGTGCCAGCAGCGTAGGAGGGGTCGGGCTTTATGGCTACACCTTC
>TRBV7-2|TRBD2|16|TRBJ2-3|-
CASSLLRGRFTDTQYF
TGTGCCAGCAGCTTACTGCGGGGGAGATTCACAGATACGCAGTATTTT
>TRBV10-3|-|12|TRBJ2-1|-
CAIKAGNNEQFF
TGTGCCATCAAAGCGGGTAACAATGAGCAGTTCTTC
>TRBV20-1|TRBD1|12|TRBJ1-2|-
CSASLTGDGYTF
TGCAGTGCTAGCCTGACAGGGGATGGCTACACCTTC
>TRBV12-3/TRBV12-4|-|15|TRBJ2-3|-
CASSLRYSYTDTQYF
TGTGCCAGCAGTTTAAGATACAGCTACACAGATACGCAGTATTTT
>TRBV5-4|TRBD1|17|TRBJ1-6|-
CASSLGDRGSYNSPLHF
TGTGCCAGCAGCTTGGGGGACAGGGGATCCTATAATTCACCCCTCCACTTT
>TRBV20-1|TRBD2|15|TRBJ2-1|few
CSAPPRGGVHNEQFF
TGCAGTGCTCCACCCCGCGGGGGGGTCCACAATGAGCAGTTCTTC
>TRBV30|-|12|TRBJ1-1|few
CAWSRRYTEAFF
TGTGCCTGGAGTCGGCGGTACACTGAAGCTTTCTTT
>TRBV20-1|TRBD2|12|TRBJ2-5|-
CSASGGAETQYF
TGCAGTGCTAGCGGGGGGGCGGAGACCCAGTACTTC
>TRBV29-1|-|12|TRBJ2-5|-
CSVEGGRETQYF
TGCAGCGTTGAGGGCGGTCGGGAGACCCAGTACTTC
>TRBV5-1|-|12|TRBJ1-2|few
CASSRGSDGYTF
TGCGCCAGCAGCCGGGGGTCCGATGGCTACACCTTC
>TRBV4-3|-|15|TRBJ1-2|-
CASSQDRGSNYGYTF
TGCGCCAGCAGCCAAGACCGGGGGAGTAACTATGGCTACACCTTC
>TRBV10-3|-|12|TRBJ1-1|-
CAISKVNTEAFF
TGTGCCATCAGTAAGGTTAACACTGAAGCTTTCTTT
>TRBV2|-|14|TRBJ1-2|few
CASTSDKANYGYTF
TGTGCCAGCACGTCGGACAAGGCTAACTATGGCTACACCTTC
>TRBV5-1|-|17|TRBJ2-3|-
CASSLAGAYYTTDTQYF
TGCGCCAGCAGCTTGGCCGGGGCATACTATACCACAGATACGCAGTATTTT
>TRBV20-1|TRBD2|14|TRBJ2-1|few
CSATGLAGHNEQFF
TGCAGTGCTACGGGCCTAGCGGGCCACAATGAGCAGTTCTTC
>TRBV18|-|16|TRBJ2-2|-
CASSPRAPRNTGELFF
TGTGCCAGCTCACCACGGGCCCCCCGGAACACCGGGGAGCTGTTTTTT
>TRBV4-3|-|18|TRBJ2-2|-
CASSQESATVMNTGELFF
TGCGCCAGCAGCCAAGAATCGGCGACAGTGATGAACACCGGGGAGCTGTTTTTT
>TRBV4-1|-|19|TRBJ2-5|-
CASSRRGGGRRTLQETQYF
TGCGCCAGCAGCCGAAGGGGTGGCGGGCGACGAACACTCCAAGAGACCCAGTACTTC
>TRBV18|TRBD1|14|TRBJ1-5|few
CASSNNRGNQPQHF
TGTGCCAGCTCGAATAACAGGGGGAATCAGCCCCAGCATTTT
>TRBV7-2|-|14|TRBJ1-2|-
CASSPLPSEGGYTF
TGTGCCAGCAGCCCCCTACCCTCAGAAGGGGGCTACACCTTC
>TRBV6-1|-|14|TRBJ1-4|few
CASSEVSTNEKLFF
TGTGCCAGCAGTGAAGTCTCAACTAATGAAAAACTGTTTTTT
>TRBV7-2|TRBD2|15|TRBJ2-3|many
CASSPTSGGFDTQYF
TGTGCCAGCAGCCCGACTAGCGGGGGATTCGATACGCAGTATTTT
>TRBV18|-|12|TRBJ2-5|many
CASSPYQETQYF
TGTGCCAGCTCACCGTACCAAGAGACCCAGTACTTC
>TRBV5-6|TRBD1|17|TRBJ1-2|-
CASSLVLSRDRADGYTF
TGTGCCAGCAGCTTGGTTCTGTCGCGCGACAGGGCCGATGGCTACACCTTC
>TRBV27|TRBD2|18|TRBJ2-1|few
CASSLRTSGGPGGREQFF
TGTGCCAGCAGTTTACGGACTAGCGGGGGCCCCGGTGGGAGGGAGCAGTTCTTC
>TRBV4-3|-|15|TRBJ2-5|-
CASSPQTTGYGGQYF
TGCGCCAGCAGCCCCCAGACTACCGGGTATGGGGGCCAGTACTTC
>TRBV7-9|-|13|TRBJ1-1|many
CASSRVANTEAFF
TGTGCCAGCTCCAGGGTGGCGAACACTGAAGCTTTCTTT
>TRBV25-1|TRBD1|13|TRBJ1-2|few
CASSPLRGDGYTF
TGTGCCAGCAGTCCCCTCAGGGGGGATGGCTACACCTTC
>TRBV18|TRBD2|14|TRBJ2-7|many
CASSLGTSGYEQYF
TGTGCCAGCTCACTAGGGACTAGCGGCTACGAGCAGTACTTC
>TRBV5-1|TRBD1|17|TRBJ1-2|-
CASSGSGTGPRNYGYTF
TGCGCCAGCAGCGGCTCCGGGACAGGGCCCCGTAACTATGGCTACACCTTC
>TRBV10-3|TRBD1|14|TRBJ2-7|few
CAISPDRERSEQYF
TGTGCCATCAGCCCGGACAGGGAACGCTCCGAGCAGTACTTC
>TRBV9|TRBD1|16|TRBJ2-1|few
CASSARGQAPYNEQFF
TGTGCCAGCAGCGCACGTGGACAGGCTCCCTACAATGAGCAGTTCTTC
>TRBV5-1|-|14|TRBJ2-5|many
CASSLTGSQETQYF
TGCGCCAGCAGCTTGACAGGATCCCAAGAGACCCAGTACTTC
>TRBV4-1|TRBD1|15|TRBJ1-4|many
CASSLPGQGDEKLFF
TGCGCCAGCAGCCTACCGGGACAGGGAGATGAAAAACTGTTTTTT
>TRBV7-2|-|14|TRBJ1-1|few
CASSPFGTVLEAFF
TGTGCCAGCAGCCCCTTCGGGACGGTGCTTGAAGCTTTCTTT